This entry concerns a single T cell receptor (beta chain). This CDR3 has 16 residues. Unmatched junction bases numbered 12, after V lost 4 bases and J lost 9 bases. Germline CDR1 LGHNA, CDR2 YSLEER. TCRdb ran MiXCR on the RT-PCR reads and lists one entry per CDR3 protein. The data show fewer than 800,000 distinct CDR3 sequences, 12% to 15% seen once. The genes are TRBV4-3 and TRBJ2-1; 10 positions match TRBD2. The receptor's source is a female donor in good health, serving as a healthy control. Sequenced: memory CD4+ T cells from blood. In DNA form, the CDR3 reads TGCGCCAGCAGCCCTTGGACTAGCGGAGGGGGGAGTGAGCAGTTCTTC. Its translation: CASSPWTSGGGSEQFF.